This T cell receptor (beta chain) was captured in a study of a mutant IDH1 vaccine in newly diagnosed glioma (TCRdb year 2021). Some background on the complete study: Patients received eight vaccinations in weeks 1, 3, 5, 7, 11, 15, 19 and 23, corresponding to visits V03 through V10. Vaccination started 4-6 weeks after radiotherapy alone, or was given together with temozolomide cycles in the groups whose treatment included chemotherapy. The roughly 33 treated patients were roughly 60% male and around 40% female, with a mean age of roughly 40 years. Before enrollment, patients had received standard therapy of radiotherapy alone, temozolomide alone, or radiochemotherapy with temozolomide; most received the combination. Peripheral blood was collected at six visits: V03 (baseline), V05, V07, V10, V12 and V13. For exploratory analyses, around 23 treated patients had longitudinal TCRB deep sequencing done wherever samples were available.

The library was built by means of the immunoSEQ multiplex PCR assay. Rearranged TCR beta chain sequences were amplified with the hsTCRB Kit following the manufacturer's protocol. Sequencing of TCRB libraries was carried out on an Illumina MiSeq. The paper's data handling went like this. The kit vendor's proprietary platform handled demultiplexing, trimming and gene mapping. The table was pulled from immuneACCESS by TCRdb, which kept in-frame rearrangements only. Such tables lose some clones; where checked, under half of the loss comes from unresolved V genes, and the rest has no known cause. V and J calls and clone size are copied from that table; D and trimming were computed from the DNA. The sample profile shows approximately 66,000 clones; approximately 87% of them were found once. Of the sample, approximately 12% falls within the top ten clones. Results the study describes overall, beyond this receptor: Across multiple MHC alleles, vaccine-induced immune responses were seen in 85% to 95% of patients. The authors noted that analyses of patient blood samples could not be reproduced because of sample limitations. Pseudoprogression appeared unrelated to alterations in the top peripheral T cell clonotypes detected by TCRB sequencing. PBMC samples for TCRB deep sequencing were selected based on availability.

As concerns this clone: Its specific antigen is unknown. Base-call qualities are not available, and no considerably larger clone is one nucleotide away.

The germline V gene yields LGHNA for CDR1 and YSLEER for CDR2. The CDR3 starts with the cysteine, ends with the phenylalanine, and has 16 residues. Only the CDR3 DNA stays, 48 bases, in frame from base 1. V ends up 4 bases short and J 5 bases short, with an unmatched junction base count of 9. Interpreted using the paper, the time point label stands for: week 23, last vaccination. Every vaccine dose consisted of 300 ug of a 20-mer mutant IDH1 peptide in Montanide, administered subcutaneously together with topical imiquimod. Newly diagnosed WHO grade 3 or 4 IDH1-mutant astrocytomas showing loss of nuclear ATRX were present in the donors. The samples were drawn from NOA16, a multicentre, single-arm, open-label phase I trial in Germany that tested a mutant IDH1 peptide vaccine in humans for the first time. Genomic DNA for TCRB sequencing was extracted from EDTA blood using the DNeasy Blood and Tissue Kit.

Here the chain combines TRBV4-3 and TRBJ2-1; TRBD2 matches 9 bases in the middle. This TCR came from a young man with glioma. The sample was PBMCs, taken from a glioma patient whose treatment included an IDH1 peptide vaccine. The CDR3 reads as follows: CASSLLRKREDNEQFF. The bases read TGCGCCAGCAGCCTGCTAAGGAAGCGGGAGGACAATGAGCAGTTCTTC.